The next 27 T cell receptor beta chains were all read from a single sample in a study of blood T cell repertoires in COVID-19. Libraries were prepared by immunoSEQ multiplex PCR; TCRdb keeps only in-frame clonotypes and omits some of them. Of 90,000 to 110,000 clones listed, 65% to 90% were seen once; the top ten hold 3.5% to 5%. Sample: peripheral blood. The receptor source for this set is a man over 45 with acute or convalescent COVID-19.

As concerns this clone: The junction differs from germline at one of its ends, possibly a read error. This chain joins TRBV27 and TRBJ2-1, with TRBD2 identical over 11 bases. Germline assignment: CDR1 MNHEY and CDR2 SMNVEV (reference sequence). This CDR3 comprises 17 residues. CDR3 sequence: CASTLLLAGGPGNEQFF. The CDR3 DNA sequence: TGTGCCAGCACTTTATTATTAGCGGGAGGGCCAGGTAATGAGCAGTTCTTC.

Concerning this clone itself: The junction departs from germline at one end; a sequencing error may be responsible. The chain uses TRBV2 and TRBJ2-5; weak D call: TRBD1 (6 bases). Germline V lookup: CDR1 SNHLY, CDR2 FYNNEI. CDR3 length: 12 residues. In nucleotides, the CDR3 is TGTGCCGGCAGAAGGGGGTGGGAGACCCAGTACTTC. It codes for CAGRRGWETQYF.

The rearrangement uses TRBV5-4 and TRBJ2-1, with 9 bases fitting TRBD2. The CDR3 totals 16 residues. J was trimmed by 4 bases and V by 4 bases; bases with no gene match: 9. Looked up from germline, CDR1 is SGHNT and CDR2 is YYREEE (reference sequence). Here the CDR3 reads CASSGGLARVYNEQFF. CDR3 nucleotide sequence: TGTGCCAGCAGCGGGGGACTAGCCCGCGTATACAATGAGCAGTTCTTC.

CDR3 protein: CASSRSGNNQPQHF. The CDR3 DNA reads as TGTGCCAGCAGTCGGAGCGGTAACAATCAGCCCCAGCATTTT. The chain links TRBV25-1 to TRBJ1-5; the D is unclear. Germline CDR1 MGHDK, CDR2 SYGVNS. The CDR3 loop spans 14 amino acids. V was pared by 5 bases and J by 3 bases, with 11 bases between.

The J gene is TRBJ2-7, the V gene TRBV18, with a tentative D call TRBD1 (5 bases). With 4 bases removed from V and 5 bases from J, the gap between germline ends came to 15 bases. Germline V gene sequence: CDR1 KGHSH, CDR2 LQKENI. This CDR3 is 14 amino acids long. The CDR3 protein is CASSRTSTSDEQYF. CDR3 bases: TGTGCCAGCTCACGGACATCTACTTCCGACGAGCAGTACTTC. Filled out from reference TRBV18 and TRBJ2-7, the complete variable domain reads NAGVMQNPRHLVRRRGQEARLRCSPMKGHSHVYWYRQLPEEGLKFMVYLQKENIIDESGMPKERFSAEFPKEGPSILRIQQVVRGDSAAYFCASSRTSTSDEQYFGPGTRLTVT.

The chain couples TRBV3-1 (or the pseudogene TRBV3-2) to TRBJ2-3, with 16 bases fitting TRBD2. V was clipped by 0 bases and J by 15 bases; unmatched bases: 9. This CDR3 contains 16 residues. CDR1 and CDR2 from the germline V gene are LGHDT and YNNKEL (reference sequence). CDR3 loop: CASSQDWMGTSGGAYF. The CDR3 DNA reads TGTGCCAGCAGCCAAGATTGGATGGGGACTAGCGGGGGGGCCTATTTT.

The chain combines TRBV5-4 with TRBJ1-2; 7 bases match TRBD1. Germline V gives CDR1 SGHNT, CDR2 YYREEE (reference sequence). The CDR3 spans 15 residues. Losses at the gene ends were 4 bases for V and 8 bases for J; bases not matched to a gene: 14. CDR3 coding DNA: TGTGCCAGCAGCCCCCATCTCAGGGGGACTGGGGGCTACACCTTC. Its protein product is CASSPHLRGTGGYTF.

This chain joins TRBV30 and TRBJ1-4; TRBD1 matches at 10 bases. CDR1 and CDR2 from the germline V gene are GTSNPN and SVGIG (reference sequence). The junction had 8 bases not matched to a gene; V was cut back by 2 bases and J by 8 bases. The CDR3 extends over 15 amino acids. CDR3 coding DNA: TGTGCCTGGAGTCCTAGGGACAGGGGTTGGGAAAAACTGTTTTTT. This codes for CAWSPRDRGWEKLFF.

The V and J genes are TRBV15 and TRBJ1-1, with a tentative D call TRBD1 (5 bases). Germline V CDR1 and CDR2: LNHNV, YYDKDF (reference sequence). The CDR3 has 14 amino acids. Trimming took 1 base from V and 1 from J, leaving 7 bases between them. The CDR3 DNA is TGTGCCACCAGCAGAGTGGGGGGGAACACTGAAGCTTTCTTT. Protein: CATSRVGGNTEAFF.

As to this clone: The junction does not match germline at one end; this may be a read error. The chain links TRBV7-2 to TRBJ2-3; TRBD2 matches at 11 bases. CDR3 length: 16 residues. The V gene's germline CDR1 is SGHTA and CDR2 FQGNSA. The CDR3 DNA reads as TGTGCCAGCAGCGTAGCGGGAGGGACTAGCACAGATACGCAGTATTTT. Translation: CASSVAGGTSTDTQYF. Using reference TRBV7-2 and TRBJ2-3 for the parts outside the CDR3, the full variable domain is GAGVSQSPSNKVTEKGKDVELRCDPISGHTALYWYRQSLGQGLEFLIYFQGNSAPDKSGLPSDRFSAERTGGSVSTLTIQRTQQEDSAVYLCASSVAGGTSTDTQYFGPGTRLTVL.

This chain links TRBV9 with TRBJ2-7; D call uncertain. The CDR3 consists of 14 residues. V was pared by 0 bases and J by 3 bases, with 10 bases between. Per germline, CDR1 SGDLS and CDR2 YYNGEE. In DNA form, the CDR3 reads TGTGCCAGCAGCGTAGACGGCAACAGCTACGAGCAGTACTTC. As protein: CASSVDGNSYEQYF.

The chain uses TRBV11-2 and TRBJ2-5, with TRBD2 as a possible D gene (6 bases). The V end lost 6 bases, the J end lost 2 bases, and 10 bases lay between the germline ends. The CDR3 totals 13 residues. Germline CDR1 SGHAT, CDR2 FQNNGV. The CDR3 bases are TGTGCCAGCAGTCGGGGGAGTCAAGAGACCCAGTACTTC. Its translation is CASSRGSQETQYF.

The rearrangement links TRBV7-9 to TRBJ1-2, with no clear D. The CDR3 extends over 15 amino acids. The germline V gene encodes CDR1 SEHNR and CDR2 FQNEAQ (reference sequence). Trimming pared 1 base from V and 5 bases from J, leaving 14 bases between. CDR3 sequence (DNA): TGTGCCAGCAGCTTAGGTTTGGAGGCCGGGTATGGCTACACCTTC. It translates to CASSLGLEAGYGYTF.

The rearrangement links TRBV10-3 to TRBJ2-2, with 8 bases that match TRBD1. V lost 10 bases to trimming and J lost 8 bases; unmatched junction nucleotides: 3. Germline V gene data show CDR1 as ENHRY and CDR2 as SYGVKD. This CDR3 contains 11 residues. This CDR3 is CATQGAGELFF. The CDR3 bases are TGTGCCACCCAGGGGGCTGGGGAGCTGTTTTTT.

This chain uses TRBV18 with TRBJ1-2; unclear D gene. Trimming removed 2 bases from V and 3 bases from J, with 10 bases in between. The CDR3 loop spans 14 amino acids. CDR1 is KGHSH, CDR2 LQKENI, per germline. CDR3 residues: CASSPGSADYGYTF. CDR3 coding DNA: TGTGCCAGCTCACCAGGGTCCGCGGACTATGGCTACACCTTC.

This clone was observed many times. The chain uses TRBV28 and TRBJ1-2; 7 bases are shared with TRBD1. V dropped 6 bases and J dropped 4; count of bases not matched to a gene: 5. Germline V gene data show CDR1 as MDHEN and CDR2 as SYDVKM. The CDR3 is made up of 13 amino acids. The CDR3 DNA is TGTGCCAGCAGACCACAGGGGCCCTATGGCTACACCTTC. Encoded protein: CASRPQGPYGYTF.

The rearrangement joins TRBV6-6 to TRBJ1-3, with a tentative D call TRBD1 (6 bases). The CDR3 contains 16 residues. V was clipped by 6 bases and J by 2 bases, with 17 bases between them. Germline V CDR1 and CDR2: MNHNY, SVGAGI (reference sequence). The CDR3 loop reads CASSHQGLGTGNTIYF. DNA of the CDR3: TGTGCCAGCAGCCATCAGGGGTTAGGGACTGGAAACACCATATATTTT.

The chain recombines TRBV13 with TRBJ2-1, with 11 bases lining up with TRBD2. Germline CDR1 reads PRHDT; CDR2 reads FYEKMQ (reference sequence). CDR3 length equals 12 residues. The ends lost 5 bases at V and 13 bases at J; junction bases unmatched: 4. In nucleotides, the CDR3 is TGTGCCAGCAGCGAAACTAGCGGGGGTCAGTTCTTC. Translation: CASSETSGGQFF.

The chain recombines TRBV6-5 with TRBJ2-3, with TRBD1 matching over 7 bases. Germline loops: CDR1 MNHEY, CDR2 SVGAGI. The CDR3 length is 14 residues. V was pared by 5 bases and J by 0 bases, with 2 bases of the junction left unmatched. CDR3 coding DNA: TGTGCCAGCAGTACAGGGGTTAGCACAGATACGCAGTATTTT. It is translated as CASSTGVSTDTQYF.

The gene calls are TRBV12-5 and TRBJ1-2; D may be TRBD1 (6 bases). This CDR3 region has 14 residues. Trimming took off 1 base at V and 4 bases at J, with 10 bases between the two ends. Germline V CDR1 and CDR2: LGHNT, FRNRAP. Here the CDR3 reads CASGLGGGIYGYTF. CDR3 bases: TGTGCTAGTGGTTTGGGAGGGGGAATCTATGGCTACACCTTC.

This clone has only one observation. The chain employs TRBV5-1 and TRBJ2-5, with 7 nucleotides matching TRBD1. The CDR3 totals 14 residues. The V segment lost 1 base and the J segment 4 bases; nucleotides outside the gene matches: 4. In germline, CDR1 is SGHRS, CDR2 YFSETQ. The CDR3, as DNA: TGCGCCAGCAGCTTGAAGGGGGCAGGAGAGACCCAGTACTTC. As protein: CASSLKGAGETQYF.

The chain carries TRBV5-1 and TRBJ2-3; 8 nucleotides line up with TRBD2. Per germline, CDR1 SGHRS and CDR2 YFSETQ. The CDR3 runs to 17 residues. The ends lost 2 bases at V and 1 base at J; junction bases unmatched: 9. Here the CDR3 reads CASSLSRWRGGTDTQYF. The CDR3 nucleotides read TGCGCCAGCAGCTTAAGTCGTTGGCGGGGGGGCACAGATACGCAGTATTTT.

As to this clone: Other DNA sequences of this sample code for an identical CDR3. J is TRBJ2-3 and V is TRBV4-2, with a weak D call TRBD1 (6 bases). CDR1 and CDR2 from the germline V gene are LGHNA and YNFKEQ. The CDR3 contains 16 residues. V was clipped by 0 bases and J by 4 bases, with 14 bases between them. The CDR3 region has the DNA TGTGCCAGCAGCCAAGAGCTGGGGGCGCGATCAGATACGCAGTATTTT. Its protein product is CASSQELGARSDTQYF.

The gene calls are TRBV19 and TRBJ2-2; 8 nucleotides align to TRBD2. The CDR3 loop spans 12 amino acids. CDR1 is LNHDA and CDR2 is SQIVND in the germline V gene (reference sequence). V was pared by 7 bases and J by 6 bases, with 1 base of the junction left unmatched. Here the CDR3 reads CASTRGAGELFF. The DNA of the CDR3 is TGTGCCAGTACGCGGGGGGCCGGGGAGCTGTTTTTT. Looking up the rest from reference TRBV19 and TRBJ2-2 gives the full variable domain: DGGITQSPKYLFRKEGQNVTLSCEQNLNHDAMYWYRQDPGQGLRLIYYSQIVNDFQKGDIAEGYSVSREKKESFPLTVTSAQKNPTAFYLCASTRGAGELFFGEGSRLTVL.

The chain has TRBV7-9 and TRBJ2-3; a possible D gene is TRBD2 (5 bases). CDR3 length: 12 amino acids. Per the germline V gene, CDR1 is SEHNR and CDR2 is FQNEAQ (reference sequence). The V and J ends lost 7 bases and 5 bases respectively, with 10 bases between them. The CDR3 sequence: CASTGERDTQYF. CDR3 sequence (DNA): TGTGCCAGCACCGGGGAGAGAGATACGCAGTATTTT. Together with reference TRBV7-9 and TRBJ2-3, the CDR3 gives the full variable domain: DTGVSQNPRHKITKRGQNVTFRCDPISEHNRLYWYRQTLGQGPEFLTYFQNEAQLEKSRLLSDRFSAERPKGSFSTLEIQRTEQGDSAMYLCASTGERDTQYFGPGTRLTVL.

The chain employs TRBV7-9 and TRBJ2-1, with 7 bases lining up with TRBD1. The germline CDR1 and CDR2 sequences are SEHNR and FQNEAQ (reference sequence). Trimming took 5 bases from V and 4 from J; bases not matched to a gene: 8. The CDR3 has 15 amino acids. The CDR3 bases are TGTGCCAGCAGCCATTTCCCGGGACAGTACAATGAGCAGTTCTTC. Its translation: CASSHFPGQYNEQFF.

The chain is built from TRBV12-3 or TRBV12-4 and TRBJ2-1, with TRBD2 identical over 7 bases. Unmatched junction bases numbered 5, after V lost 6 bases and J lost 9 bases. CDR3 length: 12 amino acids. The CDR3 here is CASSRTRFEQFF. CDR3 bases: TGTGCCAGCAGCCGGACTAGATTTGAGCAGTTCTTC.